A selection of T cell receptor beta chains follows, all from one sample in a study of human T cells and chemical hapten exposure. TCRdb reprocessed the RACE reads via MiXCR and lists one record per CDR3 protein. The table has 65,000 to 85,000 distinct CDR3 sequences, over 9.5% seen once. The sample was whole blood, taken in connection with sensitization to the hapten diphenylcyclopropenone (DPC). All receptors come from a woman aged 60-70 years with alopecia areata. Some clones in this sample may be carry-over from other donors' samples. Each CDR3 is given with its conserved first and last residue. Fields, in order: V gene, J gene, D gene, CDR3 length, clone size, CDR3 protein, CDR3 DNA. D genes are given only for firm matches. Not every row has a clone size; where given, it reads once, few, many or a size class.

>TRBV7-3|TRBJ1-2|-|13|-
CASSETGGYGYTF
TGTGCCAGCAGTGAAACCGGTGGCTATGGCTACACCTTC
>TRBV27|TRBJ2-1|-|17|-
CASSLSGWAGSYNEQFF
TGTGCCAGCAGTTTATCAGGGTGGGCAGGGTCGTACAATGAGCAGTTCTTC
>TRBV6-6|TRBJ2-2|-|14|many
CASNRGFSTGELFF
TGTGCCAGCAATAGGGGGTTCAGCACCGGGGAGCTGTTTTTT
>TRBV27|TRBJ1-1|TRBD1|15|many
CASSYLQGAETEAFF
TGTGCCAGCAGTTACTTACAGGGGGCAGAAACTGAAGCTTTCTTT
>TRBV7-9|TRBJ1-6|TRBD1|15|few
CASSPSGQGFSPLHF
TGTGCCAGCAGCCCGTCGGGACAGGGTTTTTCACCCCTCCACTTT
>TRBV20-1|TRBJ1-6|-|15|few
CSARGPTGMLSPLHF
TGCAGTGCTAGAGGGCCCACAGGGATGTTATCACCCCTCCACTTT
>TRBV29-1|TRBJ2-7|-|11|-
CSVEQGYEQYF
TGCAGCGTTGAACAAGGCTACGAGCAGTACTTC
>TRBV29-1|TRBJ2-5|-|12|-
CSVGRSQETQYF
TGCAGCGTAGGGCGGAGCCAAGAGACCCAGTACTTC
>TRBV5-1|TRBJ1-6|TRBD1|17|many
CASSLAPGDRGRSPLHF
TGCGCCAGCAGCTTGGCCCCTGGGGACAGGGGGCGTTCACCCCTCCACTTT
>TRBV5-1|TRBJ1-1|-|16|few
CASSLRFTGTNTEAFF
TGCGCCAGCAGCTTGAGATTTACCGGGACGAACACTGAAGCTTTCTTT
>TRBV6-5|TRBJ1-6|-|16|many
CASSYSRSSYNSPLHF
TGTGCCAGCAGTTACTCTCGGAGCTCCTATAATTCACCCCTCCACTTT
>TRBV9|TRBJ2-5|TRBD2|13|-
CASSVAGGETQYF
TGTGCCAGCAGCGTAGCGGGGGGGGAGACCCAGTACTTC
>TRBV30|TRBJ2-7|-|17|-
CAWSVRRPGGETYEQYF
TGTGCCTGGAGTGTACGTCGCCCTGGAGGGGAAACCTACGAGCAGTACTTC
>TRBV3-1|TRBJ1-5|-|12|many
CASSQARGTQHF
TGTGCCAGCAGCCAAGCGCGCGGGACCCAGCATTTT
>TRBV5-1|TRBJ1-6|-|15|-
CASSLDHRNNSPLHF
TGCGCCAGCAGCTTGGACCACCGAAATAATTCACCCCTCCACTTT
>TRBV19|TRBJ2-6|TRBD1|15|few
CASSSRQGRANVLTF
TGTGCCAGTAGTTCTAGACAGGGCCGGGCCAACGTCCTGACTTTC
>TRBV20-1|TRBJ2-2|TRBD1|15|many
CSAAPGQGSAGELFF
TGCAGTGCTGCCCCGGGACAGGGTAGCGCCGGGGAGCTGTTTTTT
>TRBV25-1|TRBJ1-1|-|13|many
CASRPDHSAEAFF
TGTGCCAGCAGACCCGACCATTCCGCTGAAGCTTTCTTT
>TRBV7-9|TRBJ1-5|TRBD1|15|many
CASSLNTGVGQPQHF
TGTGCCAGCAGCCTGAATACAGGGGTAGGGCAGCCCCAGCATTTT
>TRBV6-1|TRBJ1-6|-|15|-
CASSEVFQGSSPLHF
TGTGCCAGCAGTGAAGTGTTTCAGGGGAGTTCACCCCTCCACTTT
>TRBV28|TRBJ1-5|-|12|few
CASSLYNQPQHF
TGTGCCAGCAGTCTCTACAATCAGCCCCAGCATTTT
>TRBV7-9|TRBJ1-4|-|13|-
CASRIADRGRLFF
TGTGCCAGCAGAATCGCTGACCGAGGACGTCTGTTTTTT
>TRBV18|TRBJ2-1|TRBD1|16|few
CASSPFDRGLGNEQFF
TGTGCCAGCTCACCCTTCGACAGGGGGCTTGGCAATGAGCAGTTCTTC
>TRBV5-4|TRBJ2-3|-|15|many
CASSLGGALTDTQYF
TGTGCCAGCAGCTTGGGCGGGGCCCTCACAGATACGCAGTATTTT
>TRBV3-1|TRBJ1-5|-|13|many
CASSQETGWPQHF
TGTGCCAGCAGCCAAGAAACAGGGTGGCCCCAGCATTTT
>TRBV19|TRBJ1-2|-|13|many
CASSMNGAYGYTF
TGTGCCAGTAGTATGAACGGGGCTTATGGCTACACCTTC
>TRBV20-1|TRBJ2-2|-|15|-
CSARDHKGDTGELFF
TGCAGTGCTAGAGATCACAAAGGGGACACCGGGGAGCTGTTTTTT
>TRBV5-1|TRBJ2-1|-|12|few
CASSRQGREKFF
TGCGCCAGCAGCAGGCAGGGGAGGGAGAAGTTCTTC
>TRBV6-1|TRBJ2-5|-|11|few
CAGRAGETQYF
TGTGCCGGCCGGGCGGGGGAGACCCAGTACTTC
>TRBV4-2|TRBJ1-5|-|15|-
CASSQDLGTNQPQHF
TGTGCCAGCAGCCAAGATCTTGGGACTAATCAGCCCCAGCATTTT
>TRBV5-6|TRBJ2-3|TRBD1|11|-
CASSIQGLKYF
TGTGCCAGCAGCATACAGGGGTTAAAGTATTTT
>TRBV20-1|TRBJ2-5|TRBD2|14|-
CSARVYSGGETQYF
TGCAGTGCTAGAGTGTATTCGGGGGGAGAGACCCAGTACTTC
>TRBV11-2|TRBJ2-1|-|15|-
CASSLIGDGRNEQFF
TGTGCCAGCAGCTTAATAGGGGATGGGCGTAATGAGCAGTTCTTC
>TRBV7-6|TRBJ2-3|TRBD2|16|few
CASSLRLAGPADTQYF
TGTGCCAGCAGCCTCAGACTAGCCGGGCCAGCAGATACGCAGTATTTT
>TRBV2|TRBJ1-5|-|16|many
CASKGEGGRSYQPQHF
TGTGCCAGCAAGGGTGAAGGGGGGCGGTCGTATCAGCCCCAGCATTTT
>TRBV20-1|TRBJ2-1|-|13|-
CSARDRVRDEQFF
TGCAGTGCTAGAGATCGGGTTAGAGATGAGCAGTTCTTC
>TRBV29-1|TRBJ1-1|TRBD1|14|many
CSVTTGTGTAEAFF
TGCAGCGTCACAACCGGGACAGGGACTGCTGAAGCTTTCTTT
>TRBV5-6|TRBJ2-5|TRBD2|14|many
CASSGSGVGETQYF
TGTGCCAGCAGCGGTAGCGGGGTCGGGGAGACCCAGTACTTC
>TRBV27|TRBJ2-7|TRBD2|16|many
CASSLSWLSGGHEQYF
TGTGCCAGCAGTTTATCGTGGTTGTCGGGAGGCCACGAGCAGTACTTC
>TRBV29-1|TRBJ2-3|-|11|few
CSVLVTDTQYF
TGCAGCGTTTTGGTAACGGATACGCAGTATTTT
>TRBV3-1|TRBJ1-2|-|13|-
CASSQVGLYGYTF
TGTGCCAGCAGCCAAGTAGGACTCTATGGCTACACCTTC
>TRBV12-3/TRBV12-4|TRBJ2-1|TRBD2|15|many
CASSLDPSGGDEQFF
TGTGCCAGCAGTTTAGATCCTAGCGGGGGCGATGAGCAGTTCTTC